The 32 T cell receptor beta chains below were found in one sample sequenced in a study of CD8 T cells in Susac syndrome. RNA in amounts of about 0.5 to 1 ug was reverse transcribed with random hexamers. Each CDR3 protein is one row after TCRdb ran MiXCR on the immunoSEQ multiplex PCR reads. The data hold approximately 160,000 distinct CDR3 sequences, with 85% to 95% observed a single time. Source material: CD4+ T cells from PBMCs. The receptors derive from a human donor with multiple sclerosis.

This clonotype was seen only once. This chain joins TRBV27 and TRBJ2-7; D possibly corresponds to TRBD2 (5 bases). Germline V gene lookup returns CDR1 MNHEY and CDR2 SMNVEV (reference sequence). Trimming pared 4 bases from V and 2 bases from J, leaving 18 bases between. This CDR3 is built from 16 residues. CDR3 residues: CASSSFFAQRPYEQYF. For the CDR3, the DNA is TGTGCCAGCAGTTCCTTCTTTGCACAGCGGCCCTACGAGCAGTACTTC.

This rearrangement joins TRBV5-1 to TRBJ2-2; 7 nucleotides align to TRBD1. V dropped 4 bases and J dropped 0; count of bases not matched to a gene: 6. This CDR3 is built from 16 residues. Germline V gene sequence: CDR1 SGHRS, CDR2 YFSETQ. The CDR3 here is CASSTLGTANTGELFF. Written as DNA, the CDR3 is TGCGCCAGCAGCACTTTAGGGACAGCGAACACCGGGGAGCTGTTTTTT.

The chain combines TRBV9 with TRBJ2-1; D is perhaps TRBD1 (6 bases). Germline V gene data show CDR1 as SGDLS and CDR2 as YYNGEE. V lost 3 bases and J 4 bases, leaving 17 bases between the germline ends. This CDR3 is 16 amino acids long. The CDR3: CASSDVQGLLYNEQFF. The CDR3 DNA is TGTGCCAGCAGCGACGTACAGGGCCTCCTTTACAATGAGCAGTTCTTC.

The CDR3 sequence: CASSYSTSGALGAQYF. The CDR3 DNA sequence: TGTGCCAGCAGTTACTCGACGTCGGGGGCTCTGGGTGCGCAGTACTTC. The gene calls are TRBV6-2 or TRBV6-3 and TRBJ2-7; D tentatively reads TRBD1 or TRBD2 (6 bases each). Trimming pared 0 bases from V and 9 bases from J, leaving 21 bases between. CDR3 length: 16 amino acids. The germline CDR1 and CDR2 sequences are MNHEY and SVGEGT.

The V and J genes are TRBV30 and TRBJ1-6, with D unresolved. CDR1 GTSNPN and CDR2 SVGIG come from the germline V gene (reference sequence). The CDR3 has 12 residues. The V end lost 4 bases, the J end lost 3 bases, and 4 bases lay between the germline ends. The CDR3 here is CAWNSYNSPLHF. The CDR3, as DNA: TGTGCCTGGAACAGCTATAATTCACCCCTCCACTTT.

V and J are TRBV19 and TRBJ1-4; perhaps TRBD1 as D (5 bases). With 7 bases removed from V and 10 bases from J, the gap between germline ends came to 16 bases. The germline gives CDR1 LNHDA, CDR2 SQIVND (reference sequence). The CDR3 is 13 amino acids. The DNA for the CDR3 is TGTGCCAGTAATGACCAGGGTGGGCGAAAACTGTTTTTT. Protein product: CASNDQGGRKLFF. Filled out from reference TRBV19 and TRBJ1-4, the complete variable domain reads DGGITQSPKYLFRKEGQNVTLSCEQNLNHDAMYWYRQDPGQGLRLIYYSQIVNDFQKGDIAEGYSVSREKKESFPLTVTSAQKNPTAFYLCASNDQGGRKLFFGSGTQLSVL.

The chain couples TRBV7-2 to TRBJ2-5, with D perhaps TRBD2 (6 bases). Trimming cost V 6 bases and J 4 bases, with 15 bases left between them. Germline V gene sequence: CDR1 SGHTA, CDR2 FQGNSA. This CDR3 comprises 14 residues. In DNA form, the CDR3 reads TGTGCCAGCAGGTCCGCCTCCGGGGGAGAGACCCAGTACTTC. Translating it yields CASRSASGGETQYF.

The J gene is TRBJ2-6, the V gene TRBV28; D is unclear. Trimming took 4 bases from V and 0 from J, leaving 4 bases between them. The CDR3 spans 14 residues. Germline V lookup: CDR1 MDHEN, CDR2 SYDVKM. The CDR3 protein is CASSYPSGANVLTF. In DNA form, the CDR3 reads TGTGCCAGCAGTTACCCCTCTGGGGCCAACGTCCTGACTTTC. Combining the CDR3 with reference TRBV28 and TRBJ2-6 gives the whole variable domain DVKVTQSSRYLVKRTGEKVFLECVQDMDHENMFWYRQDPGLGLRLIYFSYDVKMKEKGDIPEGYSVSREKKERFSLILESASTNQTSMYLCASSYPSGANVLTFGAGSRLTVL.

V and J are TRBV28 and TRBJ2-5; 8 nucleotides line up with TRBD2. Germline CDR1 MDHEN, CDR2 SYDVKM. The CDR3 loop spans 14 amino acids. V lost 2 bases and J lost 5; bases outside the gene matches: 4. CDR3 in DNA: TGTGCCAGCAGTTTAGGCGGGGGGCCGGAGACCCAGTACTTC. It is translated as CASSLGGGPETQYF.

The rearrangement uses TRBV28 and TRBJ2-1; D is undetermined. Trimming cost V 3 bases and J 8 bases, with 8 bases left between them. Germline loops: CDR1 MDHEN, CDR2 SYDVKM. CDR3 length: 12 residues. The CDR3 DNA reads TGTGCCAGCAGTTTCACGGGTTATGAGCAGTTCTTC. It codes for CASSFTGYEQFF.

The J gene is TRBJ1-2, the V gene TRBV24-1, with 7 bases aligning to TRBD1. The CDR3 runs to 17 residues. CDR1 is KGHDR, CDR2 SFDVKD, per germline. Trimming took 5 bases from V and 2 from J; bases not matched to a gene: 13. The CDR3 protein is CATSGRLGTEGNYGYTF. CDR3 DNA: TGTGCCACCAGTGGGAGACTCGGGACAGAAGGGAACTATGGCTACACCTTC.

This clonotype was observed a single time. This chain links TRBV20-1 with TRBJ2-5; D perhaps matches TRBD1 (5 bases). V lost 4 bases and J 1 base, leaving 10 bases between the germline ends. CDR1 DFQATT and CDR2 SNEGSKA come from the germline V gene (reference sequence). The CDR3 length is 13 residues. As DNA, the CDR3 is TGCAGTGCTACCTCGACAGCCCAAGAGACCCAGTACTTC. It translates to CSATSTAQETQYF.

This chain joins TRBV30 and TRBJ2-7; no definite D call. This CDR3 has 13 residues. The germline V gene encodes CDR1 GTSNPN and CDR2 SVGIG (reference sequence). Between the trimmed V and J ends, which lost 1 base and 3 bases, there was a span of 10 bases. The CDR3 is CAWSEKTSYEQYF. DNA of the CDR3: TGTGCCTGGAGTGAAAAAACCAGCTACGAGCAGTACTTC.

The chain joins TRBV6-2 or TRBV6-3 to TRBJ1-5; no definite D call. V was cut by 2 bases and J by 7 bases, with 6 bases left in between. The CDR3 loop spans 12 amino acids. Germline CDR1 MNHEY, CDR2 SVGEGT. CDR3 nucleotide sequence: TGTGCCAGCAGTTACGTTCAGCAGCCCCAGCATTTT. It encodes CASSYVQQPQHF.

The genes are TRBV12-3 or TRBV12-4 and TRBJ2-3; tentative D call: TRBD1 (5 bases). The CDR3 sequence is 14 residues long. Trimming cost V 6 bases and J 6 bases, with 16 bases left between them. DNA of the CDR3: TGTGCCAGCAGCCCAAGGGGTATGTCGGATACGCAGTATTTT. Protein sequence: CASSPRGMSDTQYF.

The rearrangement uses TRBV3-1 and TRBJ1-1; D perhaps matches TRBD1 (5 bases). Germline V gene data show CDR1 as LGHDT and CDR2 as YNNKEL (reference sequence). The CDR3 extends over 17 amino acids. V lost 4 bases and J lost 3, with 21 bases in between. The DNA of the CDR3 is TGTGCCAGCAGCCCTTCGGGGCTTTCTGGCGGGGACACTGAAGCTTTCTTT. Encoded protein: CASSPSGLSGGDTEAFF.

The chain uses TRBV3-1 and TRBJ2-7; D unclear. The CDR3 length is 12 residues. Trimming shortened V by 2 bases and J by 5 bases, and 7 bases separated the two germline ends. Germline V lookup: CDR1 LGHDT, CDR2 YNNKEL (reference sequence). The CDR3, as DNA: TGTGCCAGCAGCCAACCGTTAAACGAGCAGTACTTC. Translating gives CASSQPLNEQYF.

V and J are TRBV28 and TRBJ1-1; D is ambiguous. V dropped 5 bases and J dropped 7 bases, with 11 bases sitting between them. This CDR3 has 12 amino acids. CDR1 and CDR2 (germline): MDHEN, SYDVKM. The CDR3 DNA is TGTGCCAGCAGTCAAGGGAGAGTTGAAGCTTTCTTT. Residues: CASSQGRVEAFF.

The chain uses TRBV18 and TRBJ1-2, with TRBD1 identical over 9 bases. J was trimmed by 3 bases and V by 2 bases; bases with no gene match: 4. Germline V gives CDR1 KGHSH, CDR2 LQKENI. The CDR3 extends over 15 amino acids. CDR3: CASSPGTGFDYGYTF. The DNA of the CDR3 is TGTGCCAGCTCACCAGGGACAGGGTTTGACTATGGCTACACCTTC.

CDR3 sequence reads: CASSLLLAGTDTQYF. CDR3 coding DNA: TGTGCCAGCAGCCTCCTGCTAGCAGGGACAGATACGCAGTATTTT. The J gene is TRBJ2-3, the V gene TRBV12-3 or TRBV12-4; D is tentatively TRBD1 or TRBD2 (5 bases each). The germline V and J ends were trimmed by 6 bases and 3 bases, with 16 bases remaining between them. This CDR3 is built from 15 residues.

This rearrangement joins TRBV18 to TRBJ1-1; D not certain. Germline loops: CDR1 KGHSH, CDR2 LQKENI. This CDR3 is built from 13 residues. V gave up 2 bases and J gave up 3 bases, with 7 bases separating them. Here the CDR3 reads CASSPSQDTEAFF. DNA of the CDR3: TGTGCCAGCTCACCATCGCAGGACACTGAAGCTTTCTTT.

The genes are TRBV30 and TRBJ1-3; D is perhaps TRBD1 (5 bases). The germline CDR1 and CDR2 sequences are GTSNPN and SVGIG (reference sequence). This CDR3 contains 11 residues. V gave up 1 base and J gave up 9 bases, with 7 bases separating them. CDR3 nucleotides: TGTGCCTGGAGTGGCAGGGTCACCATATATTTT. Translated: CAWSGRVTIYF. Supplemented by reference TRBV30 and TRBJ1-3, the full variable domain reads SQTIHQWPATLVQPVGSPLSLECTVEGTSNPNLYWYRQAAGRGLQLLFYSVGIGQISSEVPQNLSASRPQDRQFILSSKKLLLSDSGFYLCAWSGRVTIYFGEGSWLTVV.

CDR3 amino acids: CASRVKGRTYEQYF. CDR3 nucleotides: TGTGCCAGCAGGGTTAAGGGGAGAACCTACGAGCAGTACTTC. The chain couples TRBV12-3 or TRBV12-4 to TRBJ2-7; the D gene could be TRBD1 or TRBD2 (5 bases each). There are 14 residues in the CDR3. V lost 6 bases and J lost 2, with 14 bases in between.

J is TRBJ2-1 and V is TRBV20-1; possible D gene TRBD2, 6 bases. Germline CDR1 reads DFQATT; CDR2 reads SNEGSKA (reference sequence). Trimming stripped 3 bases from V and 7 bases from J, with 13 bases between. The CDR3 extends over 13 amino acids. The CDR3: CSASSGDFNEQFF. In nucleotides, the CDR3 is TGCAGTGCTAGTTCGGGGGACTTTAATGAGCAGTTCTTC.

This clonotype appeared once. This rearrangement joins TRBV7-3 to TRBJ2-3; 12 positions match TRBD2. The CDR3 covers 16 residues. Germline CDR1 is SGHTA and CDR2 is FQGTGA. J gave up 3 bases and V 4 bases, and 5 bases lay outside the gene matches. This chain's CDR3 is CASSSRTSGNTDTQYF. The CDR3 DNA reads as TGTGCCAGCAGCTCTCGGACTAGCGGGAATACAGATACGCAGTATTTT.

The CDR3 region is CASSFSGGLNEQFF. CDR3 DNA sequence: TGCGCCAGCAGCTTTAGCGGGGGGCTCAATGAGCAGTTCTTC. The chain joins TRBV5-1 to TRBJ2-1; 10 nucleotides match TRBD2. V dropped 2 bases and J dropped 6; count of bases not matched to a gene: 2. This CDR3 is 14 amino acids long. The germline gives CDR1 SGHRS, CDR2 YFSETQ.

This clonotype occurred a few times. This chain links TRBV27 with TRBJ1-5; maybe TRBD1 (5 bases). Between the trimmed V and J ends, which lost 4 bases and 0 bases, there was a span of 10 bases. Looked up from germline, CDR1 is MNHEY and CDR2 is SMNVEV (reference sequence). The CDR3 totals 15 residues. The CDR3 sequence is CASSYSGFSNQPQHF. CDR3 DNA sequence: TGTGCCAGCAGTTACTCAGGGTTTAGCAATCAGCCCCAGCATTTT.

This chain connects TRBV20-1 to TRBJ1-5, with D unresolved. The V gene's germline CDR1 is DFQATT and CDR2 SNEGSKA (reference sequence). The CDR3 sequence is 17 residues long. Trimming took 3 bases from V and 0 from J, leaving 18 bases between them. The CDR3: CSASQSGQDDSNQPQHF. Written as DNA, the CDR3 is TGCAGTGCTAGCCAATCCGGGCAGGATGATAGCAATCAGCCCCAGCATTTT.

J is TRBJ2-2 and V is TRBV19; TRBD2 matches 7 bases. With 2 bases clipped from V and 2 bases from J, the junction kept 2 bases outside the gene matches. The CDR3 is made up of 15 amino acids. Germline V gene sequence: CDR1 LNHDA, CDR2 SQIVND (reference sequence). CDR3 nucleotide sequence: TGTGCCAGTAGTATAAGCGGGGCCAACACCGGGGAGCTGTTTTTT. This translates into CASSISGANTGELFF.

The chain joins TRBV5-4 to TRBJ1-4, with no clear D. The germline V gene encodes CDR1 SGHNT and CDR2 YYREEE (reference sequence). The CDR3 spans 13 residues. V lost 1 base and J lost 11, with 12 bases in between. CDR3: CASSLWTVGKLFF. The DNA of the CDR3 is TGTGCCAGCAGCTTGTGGACGGTAGGGAAACTGTTTTTT.

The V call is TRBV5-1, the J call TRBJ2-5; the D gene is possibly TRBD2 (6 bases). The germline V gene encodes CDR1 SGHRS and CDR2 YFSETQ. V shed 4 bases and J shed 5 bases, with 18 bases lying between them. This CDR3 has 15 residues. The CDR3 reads CASSRSRGMDETQYF. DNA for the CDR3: TGCGCCAGCAGCCGGAGCCGGGGGATGGACGAGACCCAGTACTTC.

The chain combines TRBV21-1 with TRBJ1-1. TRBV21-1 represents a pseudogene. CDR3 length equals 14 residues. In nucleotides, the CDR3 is TGTGCCAGCAGCAAAGGTGGACTGTATACTGAAGCTTTCTTT. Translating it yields CASSKGGLYTEAFF.